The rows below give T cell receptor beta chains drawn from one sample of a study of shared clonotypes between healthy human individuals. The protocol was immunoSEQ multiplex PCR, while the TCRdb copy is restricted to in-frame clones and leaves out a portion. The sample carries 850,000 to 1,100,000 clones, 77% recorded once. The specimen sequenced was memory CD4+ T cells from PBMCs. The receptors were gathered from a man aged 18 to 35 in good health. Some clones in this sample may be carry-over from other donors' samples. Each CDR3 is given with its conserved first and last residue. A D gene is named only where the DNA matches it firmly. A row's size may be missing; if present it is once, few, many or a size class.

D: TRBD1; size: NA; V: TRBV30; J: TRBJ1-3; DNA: TGTGCCTTGAACAGGGGGATCTCTGGAAACACCATATATTTT; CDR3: CALNRGISGNTIYF
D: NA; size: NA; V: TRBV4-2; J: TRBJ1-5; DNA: TGTGCCAGCAGCCAAGAGACAGACAATCAGCCCCAGCATTTT; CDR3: CASSQETDNQPQHF
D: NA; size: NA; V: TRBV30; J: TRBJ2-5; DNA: TGTGCCTGGAGTCTGGTTGGGGTCCGCCAGGGGACCCAGTACTTC; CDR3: CAWSLVGVRQGTQYF
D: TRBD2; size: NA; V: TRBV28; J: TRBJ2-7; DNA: TGTGCCAGCAGTTTCCGGAAGGGGGCTGGGACTAGCGGGAAAATCTACGAGCAGTACTTC; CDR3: CASSFRKGAGTSGKIYEQYF
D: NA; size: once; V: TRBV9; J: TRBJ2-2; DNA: TGTGCCAGCAGCCTGGGAGGAGTTGCCGGGGAGCTGTTTTTT; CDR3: CASSLGGVAGELFF
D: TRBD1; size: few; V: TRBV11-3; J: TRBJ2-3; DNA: TGTGCCAGCAGCTTGGGACAGCTAAGCACAGATACGCAGTATTTT; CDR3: CASSLGQLSTDTQYF
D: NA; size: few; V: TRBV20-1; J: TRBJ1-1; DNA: TGCAGTGCCTATAACACTGAAGCTTTCTTT; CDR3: CSAYNTEAFF
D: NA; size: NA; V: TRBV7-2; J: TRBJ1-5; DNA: TGTGCCAGCAGCCAACAGGTTCAAAATCAGCCCCAGCATTTT; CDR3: CASSQQVQNQPQHF
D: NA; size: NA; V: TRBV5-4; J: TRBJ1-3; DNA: TGTGCCAGCAGCTTCGGGACCCAGTTCTCTGGAAACACCATATATTTT; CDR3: CASSFGTQFSGNTIYF
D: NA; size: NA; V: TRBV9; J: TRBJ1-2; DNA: TGTGCCAGCAGCGGGCGGGGCAGGGAATGGAATGGCTACACCTTC; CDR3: CASSGRGREWNGYTF
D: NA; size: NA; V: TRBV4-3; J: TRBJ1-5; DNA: TGCGCCAGCAGCCAAGAGGCAGATTTTTCGCCCCAGCATTTT; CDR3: CASSQEADFSPQHF
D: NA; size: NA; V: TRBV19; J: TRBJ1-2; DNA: TGTGCCAGTAGAGGCGCTCCAGAGGGCTACACCTTC; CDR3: CASRGAPEGYTF
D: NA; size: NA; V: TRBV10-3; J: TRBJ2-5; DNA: TGTGCCATCAGTGTCTCGGGACAAGAGACCCAGTACTTC; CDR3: CAISVSGQETQYF
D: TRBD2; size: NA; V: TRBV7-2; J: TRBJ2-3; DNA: TGTGCCAGCAGCTTAGTGCCTAGCGGGAGCACAGATACGCAGTATTTT; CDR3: CASSLVPSGSTDTQYF
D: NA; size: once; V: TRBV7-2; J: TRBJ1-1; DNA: TGTGCCAGCAGCTTAGCGATATATTCTGAAGCTTTCTTT; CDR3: CASSLAIYSEAFF
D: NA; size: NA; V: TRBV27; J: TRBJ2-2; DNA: TGTGCCAGCAAAAGGGTTTCGAACACCGGGGAGCTGTTTTTT; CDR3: CASKRVSNTGELFF
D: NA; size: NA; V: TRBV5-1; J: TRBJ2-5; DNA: TGCGCCAGCAGCCAGACCCCCGAGGCTCAAGAGACCCAGTACTTC; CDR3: CASSQTPEAQETQYF
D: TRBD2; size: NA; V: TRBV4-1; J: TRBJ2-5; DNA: TGCGCCAGCAGCCAAGATCTAATAGCGGGTGATGGGCAGTACTTC; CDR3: CASSQDLIAGDGQYF
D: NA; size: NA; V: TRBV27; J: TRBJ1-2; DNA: TGTGCCAGCAGTTTACTTGGGACGGAGGGCTACACCTTC; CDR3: CASSLLGTEGYTF
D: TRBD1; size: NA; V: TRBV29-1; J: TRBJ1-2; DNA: TGCAGCGTTGAAACCCCCAGGGGGCGGCCTAACTATGGCTACACCTTC; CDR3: CSVETPRGRPNYGYTF
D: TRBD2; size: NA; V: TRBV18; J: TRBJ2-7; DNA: TGTGCCAGCTCACCCTTCCGGGGGGGGAGCTCCTACGAGCAGTACTTC; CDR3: CASSPFRGGSSYEQYF
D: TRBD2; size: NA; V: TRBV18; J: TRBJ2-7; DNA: TGTGCCAGCTCACCTCTCCTAGCGGGAGGGCTAGAGCAGTACTTC; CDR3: CASSPLLAGGLEQYF
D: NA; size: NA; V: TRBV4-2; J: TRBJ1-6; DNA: TGTGCCAGCAGCCAAGAGGACGCACTTCCTAATTCACCCCTCCACTTT; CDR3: CASSQEDALPNSPLHF
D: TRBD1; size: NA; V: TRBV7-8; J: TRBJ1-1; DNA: TGTGCCAGCAGCTCAAAACAGGGGGCGTATGGTGAAGCTTTCTTT; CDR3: CASSSKQGAYGEAFF
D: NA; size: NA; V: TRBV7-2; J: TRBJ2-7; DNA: TGTGCCAGCAGCTCCGGGCCTTACGAGCAGTACTTC; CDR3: CASSSGPYEQYF
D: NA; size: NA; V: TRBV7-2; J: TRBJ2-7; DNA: TGTGCCAGCAGCCCAGGAGGGGGAGTATCCTACGAGCAGTACTTC; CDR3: CASSPGGGVSYEQYF
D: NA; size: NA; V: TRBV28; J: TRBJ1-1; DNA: TGTGCCAGCGGGACCCGGGGCACGACTGAAGCTTTCTTT; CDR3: CASGTRGTTEAFF
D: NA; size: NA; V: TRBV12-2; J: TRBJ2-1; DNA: TGTGCAAGTCGCCCCAAAATTAGCGGGAGGGCCAGGGAACACGTCGAGTTCTTC; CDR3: CASRPKISGRAREHVEFF
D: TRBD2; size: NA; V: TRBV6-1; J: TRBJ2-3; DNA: TGTGCCAGCAGTGGGACTAGTCTCCAAGCAGATACGCAGTATTTT; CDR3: CASSGTSLQADTQYF
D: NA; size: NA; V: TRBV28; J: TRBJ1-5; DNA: TGTGCCAGCAGTTTAACGGGGTTTAATCAGCCCCAGCATTTT; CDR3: CASSLTGFNQPQHF
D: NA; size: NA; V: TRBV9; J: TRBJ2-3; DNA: TGTGCCAGCAGCGTAGCTCCGTTTAAAACAGATACGCAGTATTTT; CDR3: CASSVAPFKTDTQYF
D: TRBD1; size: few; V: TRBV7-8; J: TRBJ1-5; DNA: TGTGCCAGCAGCTCCCCAGGGGGTCAGCCCCAGCATTTT; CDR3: CASSSPGGQPQHF
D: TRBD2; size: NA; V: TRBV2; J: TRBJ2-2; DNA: TGTGCCAGCAGGGGCTTCGCGGGGAGGGCCACCGGGGAGCTGTTTTTT; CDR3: CASRGFAGRATGELFF
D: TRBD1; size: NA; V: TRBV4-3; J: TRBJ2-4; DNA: TGCGCCAGCAGCCAGAACCCGGGACAGGGTAACATTCAGTACTTC; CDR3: CASSQNPGQGNIQYF
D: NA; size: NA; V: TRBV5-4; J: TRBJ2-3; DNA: TGTGCCAGCAGCTTTCAAGGGACGGCAGATACGCAGTATTTT; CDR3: CASSFQGTADTQYF
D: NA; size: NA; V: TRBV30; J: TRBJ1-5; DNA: TGTGCCTGGAGTGTAAGTGGAAGAGGCAATCAGCCCCAGCATTTT; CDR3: CAWSVSGRGNQPQHF
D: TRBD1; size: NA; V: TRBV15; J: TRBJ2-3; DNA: TGTGCCACCAGCAGGCGACAGGGGGCAGATACGCAGTATTTT; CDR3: CATSRRQGADTQYF
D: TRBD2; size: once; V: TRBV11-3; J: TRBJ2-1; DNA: TGTGCCAGTAGCGGGAGAGGGTACAATGAGCAGTTCTTC; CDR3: CASSGRGYNEQFF
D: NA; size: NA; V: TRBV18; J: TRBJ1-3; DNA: TGTGCCAGCTCGCCTTCCTTTGACTCTGGAAACACCATATATTTT; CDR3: CASSPSFDSGNTIYF
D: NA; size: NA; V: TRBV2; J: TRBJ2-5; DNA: TGTGCCAGCAGTGAATATGGGGCAGAGACCCAGTACTTC; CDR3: CASSEYGAETQYF
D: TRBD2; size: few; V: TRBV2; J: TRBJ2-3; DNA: TGTGCCAGCAGCACCGGGACTAGCGACACAGATACGCAGTATTTT; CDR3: CASSTGTSDTDTQYF
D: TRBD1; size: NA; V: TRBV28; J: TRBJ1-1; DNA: TGTGCCAGCAGCTCCCGGACAGGTGGGAACACTGAAGCTTTCTTT; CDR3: CASSSRTGGNTEAFF
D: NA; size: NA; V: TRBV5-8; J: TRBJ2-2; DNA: TGTGCCAGCAGCTGGACTATCAACACCGGGGAGCTGTTTTTT; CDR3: CASSWTINTGELFF
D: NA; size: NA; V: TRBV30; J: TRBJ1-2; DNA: TGTGCCCAGGCCCAGATCTATGGCTACACCTTC; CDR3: CAQAQIYGYTF
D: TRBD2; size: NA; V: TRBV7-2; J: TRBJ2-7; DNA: TGTGCCAGCAGGCAGAGCGGGATTAACGAGCAGTACTTC; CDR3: CASRQSGINEQYF
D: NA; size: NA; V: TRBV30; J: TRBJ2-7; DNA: TGTGCCTGGAGTGTCCCGGGACGGCGCTACGAGCAGTACTTC; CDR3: CAWSVPGRRYEQYF
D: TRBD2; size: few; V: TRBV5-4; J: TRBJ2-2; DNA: TGTGCCAGCAGCTTTGAGTCCGGGAGGGCCGGTCACCGGGAGCTGTTTTTT; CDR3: CASSFESGRAGHRELFF
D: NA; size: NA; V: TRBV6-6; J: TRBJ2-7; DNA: TGTGCCAGCAGAAAGGACTTAACCTACGAGCAGTACTTC; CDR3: CASRKDLTYEQYF